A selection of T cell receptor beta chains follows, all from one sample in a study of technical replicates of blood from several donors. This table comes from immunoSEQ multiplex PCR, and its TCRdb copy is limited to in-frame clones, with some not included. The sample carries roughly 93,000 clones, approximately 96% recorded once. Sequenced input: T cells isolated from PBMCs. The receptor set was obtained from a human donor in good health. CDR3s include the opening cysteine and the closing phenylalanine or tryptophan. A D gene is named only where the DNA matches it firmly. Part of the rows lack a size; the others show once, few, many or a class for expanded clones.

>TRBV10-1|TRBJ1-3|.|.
TGCGCCAGCAGTGAGTCGAACCGTATAGGGGACTCTGGAAACACCATATATTTT
CASSESNRIGDSGNTIYF
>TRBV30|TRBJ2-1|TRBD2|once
TGTGCCGGACGTGGACTAGCGGGGGAGGAGCAGTTCTTC
CAGRGLAGEEQFF
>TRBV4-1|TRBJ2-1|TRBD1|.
TGCGCCAGCAGCCAAAACCGGGACAGACCTTTAGGGGATGAGCAGTTCTTC
CASSQNRDRPLGDEQFF
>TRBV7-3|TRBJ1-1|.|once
TGTGCCAGCAGCTTAGCCCGGGTCGGGGGGAACACTGAAGCTTTCTTT
CASSLARVGGNTEAFF
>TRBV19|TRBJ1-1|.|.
TGTGCCAGTAGCCCAGGGATTATGAACACTGAAGCTTTCTTT
CASSPGIMNTEAFF
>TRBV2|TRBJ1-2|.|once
TGTGCCAGCAGCGCAGATCGGGGGGAGGCGGCCGACTATGGCTACACCTTC
CASSADRGEAADYGYTF
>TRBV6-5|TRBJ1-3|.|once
TGTGCCAGCAGTTATATCGGGGAGTCCAGAAACACCATATATTTT
CASSYIGESRNTIYF
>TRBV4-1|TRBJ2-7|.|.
TGCGCCAGCAGCCAAGATCTCGGAGATCCCGTCTACGAGCAGTACTTC
CASSQDLGDPVYEQYF
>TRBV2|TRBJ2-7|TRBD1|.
TGTGCCAGCAGTGATGCGGACAGGCTATCCTACGAGCAGTACTTC
CASSDADRLSYEQYF
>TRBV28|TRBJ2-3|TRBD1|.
TGTGCCAGCAACTATAGAATAGGGGGCGGGAGCACAGATACGCAGTATTTT
CASNYRIGGGSTDTQYF
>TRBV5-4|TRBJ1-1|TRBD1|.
TGTGCCAGCAGCTTGACAGGGGATAAGGCTGAAGCTTTCTTT
CASSLTGDKAEAFF
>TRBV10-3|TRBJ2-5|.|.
TGTGCCATCAGCGACAGGCAAGAGACCCAGTACTTC
CAISDRQETQYF